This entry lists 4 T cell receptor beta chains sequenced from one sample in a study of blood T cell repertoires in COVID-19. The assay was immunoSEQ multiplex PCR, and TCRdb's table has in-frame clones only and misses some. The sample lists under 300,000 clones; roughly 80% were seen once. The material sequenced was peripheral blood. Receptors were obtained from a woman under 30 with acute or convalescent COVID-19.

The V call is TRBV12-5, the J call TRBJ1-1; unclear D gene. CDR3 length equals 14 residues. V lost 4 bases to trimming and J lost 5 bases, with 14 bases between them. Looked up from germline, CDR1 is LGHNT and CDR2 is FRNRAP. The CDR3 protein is CASGWTGSGTEAFF. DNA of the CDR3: TGTGCTAGTGGTTGGACGGGCTCGGGAACTGAAGCTTTCTTT.

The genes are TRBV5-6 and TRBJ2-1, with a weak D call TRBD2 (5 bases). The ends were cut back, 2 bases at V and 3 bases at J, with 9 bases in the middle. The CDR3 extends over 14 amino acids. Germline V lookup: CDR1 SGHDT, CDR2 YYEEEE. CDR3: CASSFNDYYNEQFF. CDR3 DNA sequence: TGTGCCAGCAGCTTTAACGACTACTACAATGAGCAGTTCTTC.

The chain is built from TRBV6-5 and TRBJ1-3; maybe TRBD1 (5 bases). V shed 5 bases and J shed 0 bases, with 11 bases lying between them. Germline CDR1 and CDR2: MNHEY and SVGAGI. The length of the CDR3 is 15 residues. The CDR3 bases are TGTGCCAGCAGTCTTGACAGCGTCTCTGGAAACACCATATATTTT. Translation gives CASSLDSVSGNTIYF.

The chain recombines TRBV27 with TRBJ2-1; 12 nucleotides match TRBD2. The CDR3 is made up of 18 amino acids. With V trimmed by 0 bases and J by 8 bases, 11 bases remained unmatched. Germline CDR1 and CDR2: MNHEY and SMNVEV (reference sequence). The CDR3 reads CASSLSFPSGRAVDEQFF. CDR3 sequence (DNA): TGTGCCAGCAGTTTATCGTTCCCTAGCGGGAGGGCCGTTGATGAGCAGTTCTTC.